This T cell receptor beta chain was recovered during a study of blood T cell repertoires in COVID-19. The length of the CDR3 is 18 residues. Losses at the gene ends were 4 bases for V and 4 bases for J; bases not matched to a gene: 16. Germline CDR1 and CDR2: SGHRS and YFSETQ. TCRdb's table, derived via immunoSEQ multiplex PCR, lists solely in-frame clones and lacks some. The sample carries around 130,000 clones, around 85% recorded once. Sequenced sample: peripheral blood. The chain uses TRBV5-1 and TRBJ1-2; TRBD1 matches 10 bases. The receptor was derived from a woman between 50 and 59 years old who had recovered from COVID-19. CDR3 in amino acids: CASSPIPGTGVRGYGYTF. The CDR3 DNA is TGCGCCAGCAGCCCAATTCCCGGGACAGGGGTTAGGGGCTATGGCTACACCTTC.